This passage covers 19 T cell receptor beta chains from one sample sequenced in a study of blood T cell repertoires in COVID-19. Libraries were prepared by immunoSEQ multiplex PCR; TCRdb keeps only in-frame clonotypes and omits some of them. The sample carries 200,000 to 300,000 clones, 91% recorded once. Sequenced sample: peripheral blood. The receptors originated from a person under 30 with COVID-19, enrolled during active disease.

This sequence joins TRBV2 and TRBJ1-5, with TRBD1 matching 7 bases. The CDR3 covers 14 residues. Germline trimming cut 6 bases from V and 10 bases from J; bases unmatched to any gene: 12. Germline CDR1 SNHLY, CDR2 FYNNEI. The CDR3 DNA reads TGTGCCAGCAGAGCCCGGGACAGTATCGGCCCCCAGCATTTT. Its translation is CASRARDSIGPQHF.

The rearrangement links TRBV4-1 to TRBJ2-1, with 7 nucleotides matching TRBD2. Germline V lookup: CDR1 MGHRA, CDR2 YSYEKL. The CDR3 is 18 amino acids. The ends lost 0 bases at V and 7 bases at J; junction bases unmatched: 15. CDR3 residues: CASSQERMGPAGSNEQFF. CDR3 coding DNA: TGCGCCAGCAGCCAAGAAAGGATGGGCCCAGCGGGAAGTAATGAGCAGTTCTTC.

V gene TRBV19 combines with J gene TRBJ1-2, with a possible D match to TRBD1 (6 bases). This CDR3 has 12 residues. CDR1 LNHDA and CDR2 SQIVND come from the germline V gene (reference sequence). Trimming took 7 bases from V and 2 from J, leaving 8 bases between them. The CDR3 loop reads CASNQGNYGYTF. The CDR3 nucleotides read TGTGCCAGTAATCAGGGGAACTATGGCTACACCTTC.

The rearrangement uses TRBV19 and TRBJ2-4, with TRBD2 identical over 7 bases. Germline V CDR1 and CDR2: LNHDA, SQIVND (reference sequence). This CDR3 is 19 amino acids long. After removal of 4 bases from V and 1 base from J, the junction contained 16 bases not matched to a gene. The CDR3 DNA is TGTGCCAGTAGTAAGGGAATACTAGCGACGGGCCAGGCCAAAAACATTCAGTACTTC. Translating gives CASSKGILATGQAKNIQYF. The full variable domain, with the rest looked up from reference TRBV19 and TRBJ2-4, is DGGITQSPKYLFRKEGQNVTLSCEQNLNHDAMYWYRQDPGQGLRLIYYSQIVNDFQKGDIAEGYSVSREKKESFPLTVTSAQKNPTAFYLCASSKGILATGQAKNIQYFGAGTRLSVL.

The chain combines TRBV4-2 with TRBJ1-2; D may be TRBD1 (6 bases). Germline CDR1 reads LGHNA; CDR2 reads YNFKEQ. CDR3 length: 17 residues. V shed 1 base and J shed 2 bases, with 17 bases lying between them. The CDR3 here is CASSQATGGDTNYGYTF. For the CDR3, the DNA is TGTGCCAGCAGCCAAGCCACGGGGGGCGATACAAACTATGGCTACACCTTC.

Concerning this clone: A junction boundary mismatches the germline segment, possibly from a read error. The chain carries TRBV27 and TRBJ1-5; possibly TRBD1 for D (5 bases). The germline V gene encodes CDR1 MNHEY and CDR2 SMNVEV (reference sequence). This CDR3 has 14 amino acids. In DNA form, the CDR3 reads TGTGCCAGCAGTCTGGGGGGTAGCAGTCAGCCCCAGCATTTT. Translating gives CASSLGGSSQPQHF.

This chain links TRBV5-6 with TRBJ2-3; TRBD1 matches at 9 bases. Looked up from germline, CDR1 is SGHDT and CDR2 is YYEEEE. Trimming at V came to 4 bases and at J to 3 bases, leaving 6 bases not matched to a gene. The CDR3 runs to 15 residues. In nucleotides, the CDR3 is TGTGCCAGCAGCACGGGGACAGGGTGGACAGATACGCAGTATTTT. This sequence encodes CASSTGTGWTDTQYF.

This chain links TRBV7-9 with TRBJ2-7; D gene uncertain. The CDR3 runs to 12 residues. Germline V gene sequence: CDR1 SEHNR, CDR2 FQNEAQ (reference sequence). Trimming took off 6 bases at V and 1 base at J, with 7 bases between the two ends. The CDR3 spells CASSGRSYEQYF. CDR3 in DNA: TGTGCCAGCAGTGGGCGTTCCTACGAGCAGTACTTC.

The gene calls are TRBV27 and TRBJ1-2, with TRBD1 matching over 8 bases. The junction had 17 bases not matched to a gene; V was cut back by 6 bases and J by 8 bases. The CDR3 runs to 16 residues. Germline values: CDR1 MNHEY, CDR2 SMNVEV (reference sequence). For the CDR3, the DNA is TGTGCCAGCAGCAATCGCGGGGAGGACAGGGTTCGGGGCTACACCTTC. The encoded protein is CASSNRGEDRVRGYTF.

In this sample, this clone turned up once. This chain joins TRBV4-3 and TRBJ2-5, with 11 bases aligning to TRBD2. CDR3 length: 15 residues. CDR1 is LGHNA, CDR2 YSLEER, per germline. With V trimmed by 1 base and J by 5 bases, 3 bases remained unmatched. DNA of the CDR3: TGCGCCAGCAGCCAAGGACTAGCGGGGTGGGAGACCCAGTACTTC. The encoded protein is CASSQGLAGWETQYF.

The rearrangement joins TRBV13 to TRBJ2-7; D is ambiguous. This CDR3 is built from 12 residues. CDR1 and CDR2 (germline): PRHDT, FYEKMQ (reference sequence). V was pared by 3 bases and J by 7 bases, with 10 bases between. Here the CDR3 DNA reads TGTGCCAGCAGCTTGAGTATTAGAGAGCAGTACTTC. It specifies CASSLSIREQYF.

This chain links TRBV7-3 with TRBJ1-1, with D tentatively TRBD1 (5 bases). V was clipped by 2 bases and J by 6 bases, with 10 bases between them. Per germline, CDR1 SGHTA and CDR2 FQGTGA. The CDR3 runs to 13 residues. CDR3: CASSLRQGAEAFF. The DNA for the CDR3 is TGTGCCAGCAGCTTACGCCAGGGTGCTGAAGCTTTCTTT.

V usage is TRBV5-6 and J usage is TRBJ2-7; 7 bases agree with TRBD1. The J segment lost 5 bases and the V segment lost 2 bases, leaving 1 base of the junction unmatched. The CDR3 extends over 12 amino acids. From germline, CDR1 is SGHDT and CDR2 YYEEEE. The CDR3 region is CASSFQGDEQYF. The CDR3 DNA sequence: TGTGCCAGCAGCTTTCAGGGGGACGAGCAGTACTTC.

For the CDR3, the DNA is TGTGCCATCAGTGAAACCTCCGGGACATTGGGGGAAAAACTGTTTTTT. It translates to CAISETSGTLGEKLFF. This rearrangement joins TRBV10-3 to TRBJ1-4; D possibly corresponds to TRBD1 (6 bases). The V gene lost 3 bases and the J gene lost 8 bases, with 19 bases spanning the gap. The length of the CDR3 is 16 residues. CDR1 is ENHRY and CDR2 is SYGVKD in the germline V gene.

This clone was found once. The V call is TRBV6-5, the J call TRBJ1-1, with D perhaps TRBD1 (6 bases). Trimming pared 2 bases from V and 5 bases from J, leaving 18 bases between. This CDR3 has 16 amino acids. Germline assignment: CDR1 MNHEY and CDR2 SVGAGI. CDR3 sequence: CASSYPPDSSSTEAFF. CDR3 nucleotides: TGTGCCAGCAGTTACCCACCGGACAGTTCTTCGACTGAAGCTTTCTTT.

This chain connects TRBV6-6 to TRBJ1-5; no clear D. The CDR3 loop spans 14 amino acids. Germline-derived CDR1 and CDR2 are MNHNY and SVGAGI (reference sequence). The V end was cut by 0 bases, the J end by 5 bases, with 8 bases between. The CDR3 protein is CASSYSSSDQPQHF. Written as DNA, the CDR3 is TGTGCCAGCAGTTACTCGAGCTCGGATCAGCCCCAGCATTTT.

The rearrangement joins TRBV4-1 to TRBJ2-7; 9 bases agree with TRBD2. V gave up 3 bases and J gave up 2 bases; unmatched junction bases: 5. The CDR3 contains 15 residues. CDR1 is MGHRA and CDR2 is YSYEKL in the germline V gene. CDR3 DNA: TGCGCCAGCAGCCATCTTAGCGGGGGACCCTACGAGCAGTACTTC. Translation gives CASSHLSGGPYEQYF.

V and J are TRBV4-1 and TRBJ2-7; D is possibly TRBD1 (7 bases). The germline gives CDR1 MGHRA, CDR2 YSYEKL. V was trimmed by 5 bases and J by 6 bases, leaving 14 bases between them. This CDR3 comprises 13 residues. Written as DNA, the CDR3 is TGCGCCAGCAGCGGAGGGGGCCTCGTCGAGCAGTACTTC. Its protein is CASSGGGLVEQYF.

The genes are TRBV9 and TRBJ2-2; 9 bases line up with TRBD2. Losses at the gene ends were 3 bases for V and 1 base for J; bases not matched to a gene: 1. The CDR3 has 15 amino acids. CDR1 and CDR2 from the germline V gene are SGDLS and YYNGEE. The CDR3 region is CASSGSGGNTGELFF. The CDR3, as DNA: TGTGCCAGCAGCGGTAGCGGGGGGAACACCGGGGAGCTGTTTTTT.